Detailed here is one TCR beta chain. Seattle patients were enrolled while actively infected and followed longitudinally. The sample is drawn from a study of blood T cell repertoires in COVID-19. Study-level background: Sites across the United States, Italy and Spain contributed samples from acute and convalescent COVID-19.

The CDR3 totals 17 residues. V lost 0 bases and J lost 3; bases outside the gene matches: 10. Germline loops: CDR1 SQVTM, CDR2 ANQGSEA. Here immunoSEQ multiplex PCR was the method, and the copy in TCRdb shows in-frame clones only, minus some. This table has tens of thousands of clones, 80% to 90% appearing once. The sequence derives from a man older than 75 with COVID-19, enrolled during active disease. The specimen was peripheral blood. The chain employs TRBV29-1 and TRBJ2-3, with 9 positions matching TRBD2. The CDR3 DNA reads TGCAGCGTTGAAGATCGTCTAGCGGGGAGTCTGACAGATACGCAGTATTTT. This encodes CSVEDRLAGSLTDTQYF.